This T cell receptor beta chain was recovered during a study of blood T cell repertoires in COVID-19. Assay: immunoSEQ multiplex PCR; the TCRdb copy retains only in-frame clones and omits some. Seen here are 110,000 to 150,000 clones, around 88% observed once, and the top ten hold about 1.5%. CDR3 length equals 17 residues. After removal of 2 bases from V and 4 bases from J, the junction contained 10 bases not matched to a gene. Germline V gene sequence: CDR1 MGHRA, CDR2 YSYEKL. Input material: peripheral blood. The sequence came from a woman aged 55-75 years with acute or convalescent COVID-19. The rearrangement links TRBV4-1 to TRBJ2-2; 7 bases are shared with TRBD2. CDR3 amino acids: CASSQSGTTKATGELFF. In DNA form, the CDR3 reads TGCGCCAGCAGCCAATCCGGGACTACTAAAGCCACCGGGGAGCTGTTTTTT.